The sequence of this TCR beta chain was determined in a study of cytomegalovirus exposure and HLA in healthy donors. With 60 Vbeta and 13 Jbeta primers, the PCR was carried out. Profiled with immunoSEQ multiplex PCR; TCRdb holds only in-frame clones, not every one. The data show approximately 110,000 clones, with approximately 78% seen just once and 8.2% held by the top ten. V dropped 2 bases and J dropped 0 bases, with 12 bases sitting between them. The CDR3 spans 16 residues. The V gene's germline CDR1 is SGHRS and CDR2 YFSETQ. Unrecorded immune exposure was likely among donors, who were nominally healthy when sampled.

The material sequenced was PBMCs. The clonotype was recovered from a woman between 40 and 50 years old in good health and CMV-seropositive. V gene TRBV5-1 combines with J gene TRBJ1-3; D is possibly TRBD1 (6 bases). CDR3 sequence: CASSLLGTFSGNTIYF. As DNA, the CDR3 is TGCGCCAGCAGCTTATTGGGGACATTCTCTGGAAACACCATATATTTT.